The 2 T cell receptor beta chains listed next were all sequenced from one sample in a study of T cells in Graves' hyperthyroidism and ophthalmopathy. Amplified TCR beta CDR3 regions derived from RNA transcripts. The HTBI primer set drove a first-round RT-PCR of the TCR CDR3. Via MiXCR, TCRdb re-called the multiplex PCR reads, giving one row per CDR3 protein. The sample holds hundreds of thousands of distinct CDR3 sequences; less than 25% are singletons and the top ten take roughly a third. The sample comprised blood. These receptors all stem from a man aged 25 to 40 with Graves' ophthalmopathy.

This clonotype was seen a few times. A much larger clonotype is one base distant, so this may be a read error. The chain carries TRBV11-1 and TRBJ2-5, with 10 bases identical to TRBD2. V was clipped by 5 bases and J by 1 base; unmatched bases: 10. CDR3 length: 17 residues. Per germline, CDR1 SGHAT and CDR2 FQDESV (reference sequence). CDR3 protein: CASSPGASGSPQETQYF. The CDR3 DNA follows: TGTGCCAGCAGCCCCGGGGCTAGCGGGAGTCCCCAAGAGACCCAGTACTTC.

The chain employs TRBV3-1 and TRBJ1-1; a possible D gene is TRBD1 (6 bases). Trimming shortened V by 3 bases and J by 4 bases, and 18 bases separated the two germline ends. CDR1 LGHDT and CDR2 YNNKEL come from the germline V gene (reference sequence). This CDR3 spans 16 amino acids. In DNA, the CDR3 is TGTGCCAGCAGCCAGGAAACCACCGGGACATCCACTGAAGCTTTCTTT. Translation gives CASSQETTGTSTEAFF.